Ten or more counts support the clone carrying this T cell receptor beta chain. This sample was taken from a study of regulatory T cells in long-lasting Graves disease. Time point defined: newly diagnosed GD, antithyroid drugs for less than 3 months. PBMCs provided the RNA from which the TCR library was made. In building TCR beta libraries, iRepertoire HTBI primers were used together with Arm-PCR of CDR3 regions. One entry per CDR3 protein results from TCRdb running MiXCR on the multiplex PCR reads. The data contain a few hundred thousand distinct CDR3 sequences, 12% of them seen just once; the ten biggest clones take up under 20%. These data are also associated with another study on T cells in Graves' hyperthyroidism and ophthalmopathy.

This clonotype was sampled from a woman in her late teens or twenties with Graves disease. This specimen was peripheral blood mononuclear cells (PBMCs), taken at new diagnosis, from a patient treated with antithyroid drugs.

The chain's CDR3 is CASSYLAGVNEQFF. CDR3 nucleotide sequence: TGTGCCAGCAGCTATCTAGCGGGAGTAAATGAGCAGTTCTTC. The rearrangement joins TRBV7-3 to TRBJ2-1; 10 bases are a match to TRBD2. The CDR3 loop spans 14 amino acids. Germline trimming cut 4 bases from V and 7 bases from J; bases unmatched to any gene: 4. CDR1 and CDR2 (germline): SGHTA, FQGTGA.